This TCR beta chain comes out of a study of shared clonotypes between healthy human individuals (dated by TCRdb to 2020 to 2022). Study-wide context: A few men and a couple of women, aged 18 to 49 years, made up the cohort. To increase sequencing depth and limit assay-specific biases, different laboratories used diverse techniques to prepare libraries and sequence TCR repertoires. To estimate repertoire size and how much clonotype sharing occurs between individuals, the study deeply sequenced the blood TCR repertoires of about 5 healthy adults. Each donor's leukapheresis produced roughly between roughly 0.9 and 8.9 billion PBMCs. For each donor, three plates each were used for CD4 naive and CD4 memory, two plates were used for CD8 naive, and one plate was used for CD8 memory.

The donors were healthy, HIV-negative adults who had no recently reported acute infections or vaccinations. Every donor was a Caucasian adult living in Nashville, Tennessee, USA. Magnetic negative selection was used to enrich CD4+ T cells, after which naive cells were positively selected on CD45RA and the negative fraction became the memory subset. Blood was obtained by leukapheresis, after which PBMCs were separated by Ficoll-Histopaque density gradient centrifugation and cryopreserved in liquid nitrogen vapor phase. Purity and quantity of every magnetically sorted T cell population were checked by analytical flow cytometry. From each sorted fraction, genomic DNA was isolated and quantified by UV absorbance on a Nanodrop 2000c. TCR CDR3 regions were amplified from genomic DNA by multiplex PCR using the deep immunoSEQ assay. For each cell subset, the extracted genomic DNA was distributed evenly across all wells of several immunoSEQ 96-well plates, and each plate served as one replicate. Each replicate PCR for sorted subsets received about 180 ng genomic DNA, equal to about 29,000 T cell genomes. Purified libraries were measured with a Qubit 3.0 fluorometer, size-checked on a Bioanalyzer 2100, and measured again with the KAPA Library Quantification kit. Each immunoSEQ 96-well plate was sequenced on its own single-read 150-cycle Illumina NextSeq 550 flow cell. As for the authors' bioinformatics: Because the immunoSEQ output included only junctional sequences and no quality scores, the filtering could not be the same as the filtering used for full-length reads. Sequences were annotated with PyIR, a Python wrapper for IgBLAST v1.9, using IMGT germline references to assign V/J genes and CDR3. Reads were filtered out if the reads had weak V/J assignments (E-value above 1e-6), no CDR3, stop codons, out-of-frame junctions, or ambiguous translated residues. A V3J clonotype was defined by an identical inferred V gene, J gene, and CDR3 amino acid sequence. Percentage overlap between repertoires was computed as shared unique clonotypes divided by the size of the smaller repertoire. RTK rarefaction, the Chao1 estimator, and Recon v2.1 estimates of unobserved clonotypes were used to assess repertoire richness. OLGA was used to compute generation probabilities for all TCRbeta clonotypes that the gDNA method yielded from four donors. Here the immuneACCESS table is served through TCRdb, limited to in-frame sequences with V and J called. Missing clones are a known gap in these copies; in checked studies unresolved V genes cover under half, and the rest lacks a known reason. The V and J calls and clone size are taken from that table; D and trimming were inferred from the DNA. The sample records approximately 1.5 million clones, approximately 98% of which are singletons. Of the sample, roughly 0.4% is held by the ten largest clones.

In regard to this clone: Its binding antigen is unknown. Per-nucleotide qualities are absent, and no much larger clonotype sits a single base away.

The germline V gene gives CDR1 as SNHLY and CDR2 as FYNNEI. The CDR3 covers 12 residues, taking in both the cysteine and the phenylalanine. Kept here is only the CDR3 DNA, which spans 36 bases and is read in frame from base 1. The junction shows trimming of 8 bases on V and 5 bases on J, plus 12 bases between the germline ends. Overall results and qualifications from the work: Sampling was limited to blood, and TCR repertoires in tissue likely differ from TCR repertoires in blood. Across a few donors, approximately 4.6% of naive CD4, around 3.3% of naive CD8, about 2% of memory CD4, and over 0.35% of memory CD8 clonotypes were shared. Estimated clonotype richness was generally larger for naive than for memory subsets. Compared with non-shared clonotypes, clonotypes shared by all four sorted-subset donors had higher generation probabilities. The genetic and exposure-history diversity represented was limited by the small number of donors. Incomplete sequencing was indicated by rarefaction of sorted-subset datasets, despite the large sequencing depth. Pairwise subsampling indicated that sequencing depth was expected to affect the degree of clonotype sharing among donors.

Material: naive CD4+ T cells sorted from blood. Taken with the paper, the label for cell subset or site translates to: CD45RA+ positively selected. The rearrangement joined TRBV2 to TRBJ2-5; the D region possibly corresponds to TRBD2 (5 bases align). This sequence originates from a young man in good health. The CDR3 here reads CASGSLGETQYF. The DNA reads as follows: TGTGCCAGCGGGAGTCTAGGGGAGACCCAGTACTTC.